This T cell receptor (beta chain) was profiled in a study of T cell repertoires in ileal Crohn's disease. Across the study: All patients had surgery for stricturing (roughly 61%) or penetrating (around 40%) disease.

Findings and caveats of the study: Active smokers at surgery had more clonal expansions than non-smokers. Compared with CD4 T cells, sorted CD8 cells carried more expanded clones.

Remarks on this clone: Its antigen is not identified.

The germline V and J ends were trimmed by 6 bases and 4 bases, with 27 bases remaining between them. Germline V gene data show CDR1 as SEHNR and CDR2 as FQNEAQ (reference sequence). This CDR3 is 18 amino acids long. Repertoires were generated with immunoSEQ multiplex PCR, while TCRdb's copy carries only in-frame clones and drops some. The data hold 14,000 or so clones, with around four fifths observed a single time. This sequence was found in an adult with Crohn's disease. The rearrangement joins TRBV7-9 to TRBJ1-2; D is possibly TRBD1 (6 bases). The source material was ileal tissue. The CDR3 DNA reads as TGTGCCAGCAGACCCGAGGGCAGGGGTGCCCCCTCTTCCTATGGCTACACCTTC. The encoded protein is CASRPEGRGAPSSYGYTF.